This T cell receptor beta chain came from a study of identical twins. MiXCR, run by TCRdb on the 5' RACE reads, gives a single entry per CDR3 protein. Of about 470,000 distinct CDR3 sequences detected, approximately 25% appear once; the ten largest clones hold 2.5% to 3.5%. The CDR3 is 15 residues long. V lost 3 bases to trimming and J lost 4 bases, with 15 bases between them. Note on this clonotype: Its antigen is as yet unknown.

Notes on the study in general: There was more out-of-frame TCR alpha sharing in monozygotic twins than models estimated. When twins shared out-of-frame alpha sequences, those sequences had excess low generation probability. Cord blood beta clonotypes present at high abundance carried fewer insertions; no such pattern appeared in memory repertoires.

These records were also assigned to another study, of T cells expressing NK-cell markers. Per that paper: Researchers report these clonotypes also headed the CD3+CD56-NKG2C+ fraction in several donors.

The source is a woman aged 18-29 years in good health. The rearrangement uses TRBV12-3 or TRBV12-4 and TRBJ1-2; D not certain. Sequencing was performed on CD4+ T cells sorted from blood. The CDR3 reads CASSLRQRTSYGYTF. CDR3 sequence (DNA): TGTGCCAGCAGTTTGCGGCAGCGAACTTCCTATGGCTACACCTTC.